The clone carrying this TCR beta chain has more than one count but fewer than ten. Germline V gives CDR1 MNHEY, CDR2 SMNVEV (reference sequence). The J segment lost 7 bases and the V segment lost 6 bases, leaving 10 bases of the junction unmatched. The CDR3 runs 15 residues. These data originate in a study of OX40 agonist ivuxolimab in advanced cancers. The assay was immunoSEQ multiplex PCR, and TCRdb's table has in-frame clones only and misses some. The sample gives fewer than 85,000 clones, roughly 83% of which show up once; more than 0.75% is in the top ten. The sequence derives from an adult with an advanced solid tumor such as melanoma, head and neck, liver or kidney cancer. The chain is built from TRBV27 and TRBJ1-5; 9 bases map to TRBD1. The sample was CD4+ or CD8+ T cells sorted from blood, taken in a trial of the OX40 agonist ivuxolimab. The CDR3 coding sequence is TGTGCCAGCAGGCTAAGTACAGGGGGCGGCCAGCCCCAGCATTTT. Protein: CASRLSTGGGQPQHF.